This T cell receptor (beta chain) came from a study of monozygotic twins with inflammatory bowel disease. TCRdb reanalyzed the 5' RACE reads and collapses them to one entry per CDR3 protein, without DNA. The sample table includes more than 100,000 distinct CDR3 sequences. CDR3 length: 14 amino acids. Germline V CDR1 and CDR2: DFQATT, SNEGSKA (reference sequence). The chain is built from TRBV20-1 and TRBJ1-6. Sample: blood. This clonotype was obtained from a human donor with ulcerative colitis or Crohn's disease, or a healthy co-twin of an affected twin (not recorded which). This CDR3 is CSARSSSYNSPLHF.